This T cell receptor (beta chain) was found in a study of blood T cell repertoires in COVID-19. Study information: Collection of acute and convalescent COVID-19 samples took place in the United States, Italy and Spain. T cells, B-cell-depleted T cells, or PBMCs supplied cDNA or gDNA.

Original analysis: It was from reference gene primer amplification that nucleated cell counts were estimated. The protocol was immunoSEQ multiplex PCR, while the TCRdb copy is restricted to in-frame clones and leaves out a portion. V, J and clone size were drawn from that table, and D and trimming were deduced from the DNA. The sample carries some 150,000 clones, about 86% recorded once. The CDR3 contains 16 residues. Trimming pared 4 bases from V and 7 bases from J, leaving 19 bases between. CDR1 and CDR2 (germline): LNHNV, YYDKDF (reference sequence). The origin of this receptor is a woman older than 75 in a cohort sampled during active or convalescent COVID-19. The chain carries TRBV15 and TRBJ1-4; maybe TRBD1 (6 bases). The sequenced sample consisted of peripheral blood. In nucleotides, the CDR3 is TGTGCCACCAGCAATACGGGGAGCGGGGGCGGTGAAAAACTGTTTTTT. It is translated as CATSNTGSGGGEKLFF.